The rows below give T cell receptor beta chains drawn from one sample of a study of cytomegalovirus exposure and HLA in healthy donors. Data came from immunoSEQ multiplex PCR; TCRdb stores just in-frame clones and leaves some out. Here the sample spans roughly 190,000 clones, around 86% being singletons. The sample taken for sequencing was PBMCs. These receptors all come from a woman aged 50 to 60 in good health and CMV-seropositive. The CDR3 runs from the conserved cysteine through the conserved F or W. D genes are given only for firm matches. Rows may omit the clone size; those that give it use once, few, many or a size class.

TRBD1	TRBV10-3	.	16	TRBJ1-2	CAIRGQGAPANYGYTF	TGTGCCATCAGGGGACAGGGGGCCCCTGCTAACTATGGCTACACCTTC
.	TRBV9	.	11	TRBJ1-2	CASSGNSGYTF	TGTGCCAGCAGCGGAAATAGTGGCTACACCTTC
TRBD1	TRBV7-3	few	16	TRBJ2-1	CASSRRGQGSEHEQFF	TGTGCCAGCAGCCGAAGGGGACAGGGGTCCGAGCATGAGCAGTTCTTC
.	TRBV4-1	.	15	TRBJ1-3	CASSPSPGSGNTIYF	TGCGCCAGCAGTCCTTCTCCGGGGTCCGGTAACACCATATATTTT
.	TRBV7-3	.	15	TRBJ2-1	CASSFSGGQYNEQFF	TGTGCCAGCAGCTTTTCGGGGGGACAATACAATGAGCAGTTCTTC
TRBD1	TRBV7-3	once	13	TRBJ2-5	CASSSDRGGTQYF	TGTGCCAGCAGCTCTGACAGGGGAGGGACCCAGTACTTC
TRBD1	TRBV19	.	13	TRBJ1-2	CASSNYRGNGYTF	TGTGCCAGTAGTAACTACAGGGGGAACGGCTACACCTTC
.	TRBV2	.	13	TRBJ1-5	CASSEMGGQPQHF	TGTGCCAGCAGTGAGATGGGAGGTCAGCCCCAGCATTTT
.	TRBV9	.	14	TRBJ1-2	CASSVRGLSYGYTF	TGTGCCAGCAGCGTAAGGGGCCTCTCCTATGGCTACACCTTC
.	TRBV7-2	.	14	TRBJ2-7	CASSLAGTLYEQYF	TGTGCCAGCAGCTTAGCGGGGACTTTATACGAGCAGTACTTC
TRBD2	TRBV9	.	14	TRBJ2-5	CASSTSGTRKTQYF	TGTGCCAGCAGCACATCCGGGACTAGAAAGACCCAGTACTTC
.	TRBV19	.	13	TRBJ2-7	CASSPQGLGEQYF	TGTGCCAGTAGTCCCCAGGGCCTGGGCGAGCAGTACTTC
.	TRBV30	.	13	TRBJ1-6	CASRGDAYSPLHF	TGTGCCTCGCGCGGGGACGCGTATTCACCCCTCCACTTT
TRBD1	TRBV5-4	.	17	TRBJ1-3	CASSYGQGARVGNTIYF	TGTGCCAGCAGCTACGGACAGGGGGCTCGCGTGGGAAACACCATATATTTT
.	TRBV7-6	.	14	TRBJ2-7	CASSLQAGVYEQYF	TGTGCCAGCAGCTTACAAGCAGGGGTCTACGAGCAGTACTTC
.	TRBV6-1	.	14	TRBJ2-7	CASSGPGEPYEQYF	TGTGCCAGCAGTGGACCGGGAGAGCCCTACGAGCAGTACTTC
TRBD2	TRBV11-2	once	15	TRBJ2-1	CASSPSSGASNEQFF	TGTGCCAGCAGCCCTTCTAGCGGGGCCTCTAATGAGCAGTTCTTC
TRBD1	TRBV6-6	once	16	TRBJ1-2	CASRPTPRGRLYGYTF	TGTGCCAGCAGACCGACGCCGAGGGGGCGCCTTTATGGCTACACCTTC
TRBD2	TRBV9	.	15	TRBJ2-5	CASSPLAGSRETQYF	TGTGCCAGCAGCCCATTAGCGGGGTCCCGGGAGACCCAGTACTTC
.	TRBV5-1	.	14	TRBJ1-1	CASSLRVVDTEAFF	TGCGCCAGCAGTCTTCGGGTGGTGGACACTGAAGCTTTCTTT
TRBD2	TRBV6-1	.	19	TRBJ2-2	CASSALRTSGGAGPGELFF	TGTGCCAGCAGTGCCCTCCGGACTAGCGGGGGGGCAGGTCCCGGGGAGCTGTTTTTT
TRBD2	TRBV5-4	.	16	TRBJ2-7	CASSLGLAAGPYEQYF	TGTGCCAGCAGCTTGGGACTAGCGGCTGGTCCCTACGAGCAGTACTTC
TRBD1	TRBV9	.	16	TRBJ2-5	CASSGWGQTDQETQYF	TGTGCCAGCAGCGGGTGGGGACAGACGGACCAAGAGACCCAGTACTTC
TRBD2	TRBV30	.	14	TRBJ2-7	CAWSAGLATYEQYF	TGTGCCTGGAGTGCTGGACTAGCGACCTACGAGCAGTACTTC
TRBD1	TRBV14	once	20	TRBJ1-4	CASSQERGGTVDATNEKLFF	TGTGCCAGCAGCCAAGAACGAGGAGGGACAGTCGACGCAACTAATGAAAAACTGTTTTTT
.	TRBV30	few	15	TRBJ1-1	CAWSPWPRGNTEAFF	TGTGCCTGGAGTCCCTGGCCCCGGGGGAACACTGAAGCTTTCTTT
.	TRBV14	.	15	TRBJ1-1	CASSQDSGVNTEAFF	TGTGCCAGCAGCCAAGACAGCGGGGTAAACACTGAAGCTTTCTTT
.	TRBV6-6	.	16	TRBJ2-7	CASSHRTSLPSYEQYF	TGTGCCAGCAGTCACCGGACAAGTTTACCCTCCTACGAGCAGTACTTC
.	TRBV7-8	.	14	TRBJ2-5	CASSLVFPVETQYF	TGTGCCAGCAGCTTAGTGTTCCCAGTGGAGACCCAGTACTTC
.	TRBV9	.	13	TRBJ2-3	CASSALSTDTQYF	TGTGCCAGCAGCGCTCTTAGCACAGATACGCAGTATTTT
.	TRBV28	.	16	TRBJ1-1	CASSAPGIGRNTEAFF	TGTGCCAGCAGTGCGCCAGGGATCGGGAGGAACACTGAAGCTTTCTTT
.	TRBV19	.	15	TRBJ1-1	CASSLSPTGNTEAFF	TGTGCCAGTAGTCTGAGCCCCACAGGGAACACTGAAGCTTTCTTT
TRBD1	TRBV4-2	.	14	TRBJ2-7	CASSQRTGVYEQYF	TGTGCCAGCAGCCAACGGACAGGGGTCTACGAGCAGTACTTC
.	TRBV7-9	few	14	TRBJ2-2	CASSQAGNTGELFF	TGTGCCAGCAGTCAGGCAGGGAACACCGGGGAGCTGTTTTTT
.	TRBV18	.	14	TRBJ2-5	CASSPPAVSETQYF	TGTGCCAGCTCACCACCGGCCGTCTCAGAGACCCAGTACTTC
.	TRBV6-1	.	13	TRBJ1-6	CASSTGWNSPLHF	TGTGCCAGCAGCACAGGGTGGAATTCACCCCTCCACTTT
TRBD1	TRBV18	.	16	TRBJ1-2	CASSPPGGSLVYGYTF	TGTGCCAGCTCCCCCCCAGGGGGCTCTCTTGTCTATGGCTACACCTTC
TRBD1	TRBV6-6	.	15	TRBJ1-5	CASSYSGQSNQPQHF	TGTGCCAGCAGTTACTCGGGACAGAGTAATCAGCCCCAGCATTTT
.	TRBV5-8	once	15	TRBJ2-2	CASKEGLANTGELFF	TGTGCCAGCAAGGAGGGGCTAGCCAACACCGGGGAGCTGTTTTTT
.	TRBV6-6	.	12	TRBJ2-5	CASSAGAEEQYF	TGTGCCAGCAGCGCGGGGGCGGAAGAGCAGTACTTC
TRBD1	TRBV11-2	.	16	TRBJ1-1	CASSTHRTGGNTEAFF	TGTGCCAGCAGCACCCACCGGACAGGTGGGAACACTGAAGCTTTCTTT
TRBD1	TRBV7-8	.	15	TRBJ2-7	CASSVLQGAKYEQYF	TGTGCCAGCAGCGTCTTACAGGGGGCCAAATACGAGCAGTACTTC
.	TRBV6-1	.	11	TRBJ1-2	CASTTGTSYTF	TGTGCCAGCACCACCGGGACTAGCTACACCTTC
TRBD1	TRBV2	.	14	TRBJ1-4	CASRVDRAEEKLFF	TGTGCCAGCAGGGTCGACAGGGCTGAGGAAAAACTGTTTTTT
.	TRBV9	.	15	TRBJ1-3	CASSVGGGSRNTIYF	TGTGCCAGCAGCGTAGGAGGAGGTTCCAGAAACACCATATATTTT
.	TRBV11-2	once	16	TRBJ1-1	CASRTDKAGPNTEAFF	TGTGCCAGCCGCACGGATAAGGCAGGGCCGAACACTGAAGCTTTCTTT
.	TRBV2	.	14	TRBJ1-1	CASRRETGPTEAFF	TGTGCCAGCAGAAGAGAGACAGGACCCACTGAAGCTTTCTTT
.	TRBV11-2	once	14	TRBJ1-4	CASTLGLGLEKLFF	TGTGCCAGCACGCTGGGGCTAGGGTTGGAAAAACTGTTTTTT
.	TRBV29-1	once	12	TRBJ1-1	CSGGQVNTEAFF	TGCAGCGGGGGGCAGGTTAACACTGAAGCTTTCTTT
.	TRBV28	.	11	TRBJ1-1	CGTGTNTEAFF	TGTGGAACAGGGACGAACACTGAAGCTTTCTTT
TRBD1	TRBV28	.	16	TRBJ1-2	CASSSEDRVFNYGYTF	TGTGCCAGCAGTTCCGAGGACAGGGTGTTCAACTATGGCTACACCTTC
TRBD2	TRBV4-3	few	14	TRBJ2-7	CASSPSGDSYEQYF	TGCGCCAGCAGCCCTAGCGGGGACTCCTACGAGCAGTACTTC
.	TRBV4-3	.	16	TRBJ2-3	CASSQAAGRNTDTQYF	TGCGCCAGCAGCCAAGCGGCGGGGCGAAACACAGATACGCAGTATTTT
.	TRBV6-5	.	11	TRBJ2-3	CASSSLDTQYF	TGTGCCAGCAGTTCTCTGGATACGCAGTATTTT
.	TRBV28	.	13	TRBJ2-5	CASTAGIRETQYF	TGTGCCAGCACCGCGGGGATCAGGGAGACCCAGTACTTC
.	TRBV19	.	14	TRBJ1-1	CASRTPGGQSEAFF	TGTGCCAGTAGGACCCCCGGCGGACAGAGTGAAGCTTTCTTT
TRBD1	TRBV29-1	.	12	TRBJ1-5	CSFGQEGQPQHF	TGCAGCTTTGGACAGGAAGGACAGCCCCAGCATTTT
TRBD1	TRBV19	.	15	TRBJ1-2	CASSMTGGSVDGYTF	TGTGCCAGTAGTATGACAGGGGGCAGCGTAGATGGCTACACCTTC
.	TRBV11-3	.	14	TRBJ1-2	CASSSGGYNYGYTF	TGTGCCAGCAGCTCTGGAGGGTATAACTATGGCTACACCTTC
.	TRBV4-3	few	13	TRBJ1-1	CASSQEAAGVVVF	TGCGCCAGCAGCCAGGAAGCCGCAGGGGTGGTGGTCTTT